This TCR beta chain was profiled in a study of beta chain features in type 1 diabetes. In regard to this clone: Its antigen remains unknown.

The study reverse transcribed the entire isolated RNA, so it sequenced expressed TCRB transcripts. Method: immunoSEQ multiplex PCR; TCRdb's copy keeps in-frame clones and lacks some. This table has roughly 350,000 clones, approximately 10% appearing once. Findings and limits, study-wide: The similarity of naive, central memory and Treg TCRB repertoires appeared greater among patients than among healthy donors.

V shed 0 bases and J 0 bases; nucleotides not matched to a gene: 7. Germline V lookup: CDR1 MGHDK, CDR2 SYGVNS. The CDR3 has 18 amino acids. Sequenced input: naive CD4+ T cells from blood. The clonotype was recovered from a woman in her thirties in good health. The V gene is TRBV25-1, the J gene TRBJ2-3, with TRBD1 matching 9 bases. Here the CDR3 reads CASSEYPGTGFSTDTQYF. DNA of the CDR3: TGTGCCAGCAGTGAATACCCCGGGACAGGGTTTAGCACAGATACGCAGTATTTT.